This TCR beta chain was sequenced for a study of cytomegalovirus exposure and HLA in healthy donors. A multiplex PCR was run with 60 Vbeta primers and 13 Jbeta primers. Repertoires were generated with immunoSEQ multiplex PCR, while TCRdb's copy carries only in-frame clones and drops some. Here the sample table reports 65,000 to 90,000 clones. The trim removed 4 bases at V and 5 bases at J, leaving 8 bases unmatched. This CDR3 contains 15 residues. Germline V CDR1 and CDR2: LNHDA, SQIVND (reference sequence). This chain connects TRBV19 to TRBJ2-5, with TRBD2 matching over 9 bases. The source material was PBMCs. The TCR originated in a man aged 35 to 55 in good health and CMV-seronegative. The CDR3 reads CASSKVAGGLETQYF. CDR3 nucleotides: TGTGCCAGTAGTAAGGTTGCGGGAGGGCTGGAGACCCAGTACTTC.